The rows below give T cell receptor beta chains drawn from one sample of a study of beta chain features in type 1 diabetes. The protocol was immunoSEQ multiplex PCR, while the TCRdb copy is restricted to in-frame clones and leaves out a portion. In the table there are 300,000 to 400,000 clones, roughly 11% of which are singletons. The material sequenced was naive CD4+ T cells from blood. These receptors were collected from a woman aged 25 to 45 in good health. The CDR3 runs from the conserved cysteine through the conserved F or W. The listing skips clone size in some rows; elsewhere it reads once, few, many or a size class.

v_call	cdr3_length	clone_size	j_call	cdr3_aa
TRBV14	17	NA	TRBJ2-2	CASSQEAWRLNTGELFF
TRBV18	13	NA	TRBJ2-3	CASSDRLTDTQYF
TRBV7-9	13	NA	TRBJ2-1	CASSQGWTGEQFF
TRBV6-5	16	NA	TRBJ2-7	CASSYSMLAGGYEQYF
TRBV6-5	16	NA	TRBJ2-1	CASSWGLAGAYNEQFF
TRBV29-1	14	few	NA	CSVEAQGLGYEQYF
TRBV30	10	few	TRBJ2-7	CAWSVNEQYF
TRBV7-3	16	NA	TRBJ2-6	CASSLIGSSGANVLTF
TRBV7-9	15	few	TRBJ2-7	CASSLTGTSSYEQYF
TRBV25-1	14	few	TRBJ1-1	CASSEFGVNTEAFF
TRBV9	19	NA	TRBJ2-5	CASSAPPRGLAGGQETQYF
TRBV9	17	NA	TRBJ2-1	CASSAGLAGLPYNEQFF
TRBV5-1	16	NA	TRBJ2-6	CASSLGLSSGANVLTF
TRBV30	14	NA	TRBJ1-3	CAWSVLQRGNTIYF
TRBV30	13	few	TRBJ1-1	CAWSDRGRTEAFF
TRBV18	18	few	TRBJ2-7	CASSPLGLAGGGAYEQYF
TRBV9	15	NA	TRBJ2-5	CASSVIGGSGETQYF
TRBV5-4	15	few	TRBJ2-3	CASSPVASSLDTQYF
TRBV15	16	few	TRBJ2-2	CATSRGTIPNTGELFF
TRBV7-3	13	few	TRBJ2-7	CASSPRQGGEQYF
TRBV14	14	NA	TRBJ2-3	CASSQAEVADTQYF
TRBV6-1	13	NA	TRBJ2-7	CATRQQAFYEQYF
TRBV28	16	few	TRBJ2-3	CASSLFGLETTDTQYF
TRBV28	12	NA	TRBJ2-7	CASRTTVYEQYF
TRBV29-1	14	few	TRBJ2-1	CSVERTGLKNEQFF
TRBV7-9	11	few	TRBJ1-2	CASSTTGEDTF
TRBV19	15	few	TRBJ2-1	CASTWGLEAGNEQFF
TRBV25-1	13	NA	TRBJ2-5	CASSEAGVETQYF
TRBV6-4	15	NA	TRBJ2-2	CASSPRQAGTGELFF
TRBV7-9	13	few	TRBJ1-4	CASSSRHNEKLFF
TRBV6-6	12	NA	TRBJ2-7	CASTPDTYEQYF
TRBV5-4	11	NA	TRBJ2-7	CASSRDYEQYF
TRBV14	16	few	TRBJ2-1	CASSQVGGRDYNEQFF
TRBV7-3	15	NA	TRBJ2-3	CASSLTHPPGDTQYF
TRBV30	16	few	TRBJ2-2	CAWSVGPGRGTGELFF
TRBV2	15	NA	TRBJ1-5	CASSDSGQVNQPQHF
TRBV5-1	15	NA	TRBJ2-2	CASSLEQGYTGELFF
TRBV11-1	17	NA	TRBJ2-1	CASSLMGAGGRRNEQFF
TRBV5-4	16	few	TRBJ2-3	CASSTRGGIGTDTQYF
TRBV10-3	15	few	TRBJ1-5	CAISESGQGAGAQHF
TRBV2	15	NA	TRBJ2-2	CASTKSTSWSGELFF
TRBV5-4	13	NA	TRBJ2-7	CASSSQTGREQYF
TRBV25-1	16	NA	TRBJ2-3	CASSPGLAGGTDTQYF
TRBV9	15	NA	TRBJ1-5	CASSVGTGGYQPQHF
TRBV19	16	NA	TRBJ2-7	CASSASGVSRLSEQYF
TRBV7-7	14	few	TRBJ2-5	CASNRLAGQETQYF